The 7 T cell receptor beta chains presented below share a single source sample, sequenced in a study of identical twins (dated by TCRdb to 2016 to 2018). Libraries were prepared through 5' RACE. Sequencing relied on an Illumina HiSeq 2000. Using fastp trimming at Q25 and MiXCR clonotype assembly, TCRdb reanalyzed the public sequencing data and kept in-frame beta chains. Rows with one shared CDR3 protein collapse into an entry with the most common genes and DNA. The sample yields 1.5 million to 2 million distinct CDR3 sequences; about 32% were counted once. In total, the top ten clones hold over 0.25% of the sample. Specimen: cord blood. The source is a newborn girl in good health.

At least ten counts were recorded for this clonotype. This chain joins TRBV6-2 or TRBV6-3 and TRBJ2-5; no clear D gene. The V and J ends lost 5 bases and 0 bases respectively, with 4 bases between them. Germline CDR1 is MNHEY and CDR2 is SVGEGT. The CDR3 sequence is 12 residues long. CDR3 bases: TGTGCCAGCAGTACGAACCAAGAGACCCAGTACTTC. Translation gives CASSTNQETQYF.

The chain joins TRBV10-3 to TRBJ2-1; 9 bases fit TRBD2. This CDR3 comprises 18 residues. V trimming: 6 bases; J trimming: 1 base; junction bases outside the gene matches: 13. Germline CDR1 reads ENHRY; CDR2 reads SYGVKD. CDR3 protein: CAIRGSGTSLISYNEQFF. The CDR3 nucleotides read TGTGCCATCAGAGGCTCCGGGACTAGCCTAATTTCCTACAATGAGCAGTTCTTC.

In this sample, this clonotype turned up once. A junction end diverges from the germline sequence, so it may reflect a read error. V and J are TRBV5-5 and TRBJ1-5; D gene ambiguous. The CDR3 loop spans 13 amino acids. CDR1 is SGHKS and CDR2 is YYEKEE in the germline V gene (reference sequence). The CDR3 loop reads CVSSLLRDGPQHF. The CDR3 nucleotides read TGTGTCAGCAGCTTGCTCCGTGATGGGCCCCAGCATTTT.

In the case of this clonotype: A much larger clone lies a single base off, so this may be a read error. The chain couples TRBV29-1 to TRBJ2-5, with D unclear. CDR1 and CDR2 from the germline V gene are SQVTM and ANQGSEA. This CDR3 has 12 residues. Between the trimmed V and J ends, which lost 4 bases and 11 bases, there was a span of 17 bases. As DNA, the CDR3 is TGCAGCGTTGTGAAGAAGAACAATGAGCAGTACTTC. Residues: CSVVKKNNEQYF.

This clonotype was found many times. The chain has TRBV4-1 and TRBJ2-5; 8 bases match TRBD2. V lost 4 bases, J lost 4 bases, and 5 bases stayed unmatched. Per the germline V gene, CDR1 is MGHRA and CDR2 is YSYEKL. The CDR3 contains 14 residues. Here the CDR3 reads CASSPYLAGETQYF. CDR3 coding DNA: TGCGCCAGCAGCCCTTATCTAGCGGGAGAGACCCAGTACTTC.

This clonotype was seen a handful of times. The rearrangement uses TRBV2 and TRBJ2-5; TRBD2 agrees at 11 bases. The better agreement between TRBJ2-7 and the DNA end casts doubt on the J call. Germline-derived CDR1 and CDR2 are SNHLY and FYNNEI. The CDR3 loop spans 15 amino acids. The CDR3, as DNA: TGTGCCAGCAGTGACGTACTAGCGGGAGTTTACGAGCAGTACTTC. This sequence encodes CASSDVLAGVYEQYF.

This clonotype came up many times. The gene calls are TRBV20-1 and TRBJ2-1, with 7 bases aligning to TRBD2. This CDR3 contains 12 residues. Germline V gene lookup returns CDR1 DFQATT and CDR2 SNEGSKA (reference sequence). V was pared by 6 bases and J by 1 base, with 0 bases of the junction left unmatched. The CDR3 protein is CSAAGSYNEQFF. CDR3 nucleotide sequence: TGCAGTGCAGCGGGGTCCTACAATGAGCAGTTCTTC.